The entry below gives a single T cell receptor (beta chain) sequence along with its context. Antigen specificity is unknown. Germline CDR1 DFQATT, CDR2 SNEGSKA (reference sequence). This CDR3 has 15 amino acids. V dropped 6 bases and J dropped 0 bases, with 15 bases sitting between them. The sample is drawn from a study of CD8 T cells in ankylosing spondylitis. Study results and caveats: In peripheral blood, disease-linked CD8+ clones occurred at relatively low frequencies. Earlier authors reported some of these motif variants in reactive arthritis synovial fluid and blood. Characteristic of ankylosing spondylitis blood, it appeared, was a TCR beta motif comprising roughly eight highly homologous variants. Matched ankylosing spondylitis synovial fluid reportedly contained a significantly enriched population of disease-linked clones.

TCRdb recomputed calls from the 5' RACE reads with MiXCR, one row per CDR3 protein. The profile shows hundreds of thousands of distinct CDR3 sequences, roughly 32% of them singletons. The V call is TRBV20-1, the J call TRBJ2-1, with D perhaps matching TRBD1 or TRBD2 (5 bases each). The TCR sequence derives from a male donor with ankylosing spondylitis or in good health (not recorded which). Sequences were obtained from blood, either unsorted or a sorted T cell fraction (not recorded which). CDR3 DNA sequence: TGCAGTGCGAGGGACGTTGGAAGCTCCTACAATGAGCAGTTCTTC. Encoded protein: CSARDVGSSYNEQFF.